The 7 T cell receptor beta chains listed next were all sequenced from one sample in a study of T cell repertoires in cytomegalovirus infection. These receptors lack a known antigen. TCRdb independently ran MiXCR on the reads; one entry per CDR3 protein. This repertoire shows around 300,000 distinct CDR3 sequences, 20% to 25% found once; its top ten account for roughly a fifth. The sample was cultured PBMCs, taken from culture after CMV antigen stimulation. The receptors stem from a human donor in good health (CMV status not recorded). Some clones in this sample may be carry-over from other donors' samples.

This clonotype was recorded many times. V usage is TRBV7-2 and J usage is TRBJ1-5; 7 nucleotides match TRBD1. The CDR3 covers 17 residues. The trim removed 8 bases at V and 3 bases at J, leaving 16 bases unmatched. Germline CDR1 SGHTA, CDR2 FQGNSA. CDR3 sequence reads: CASGQGDRSRYNQPQHF. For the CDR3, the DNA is TGTGCCAGCGGTCAGGGGGACCGATCCCGTTACAATCAGCCCCAGCATTTT.

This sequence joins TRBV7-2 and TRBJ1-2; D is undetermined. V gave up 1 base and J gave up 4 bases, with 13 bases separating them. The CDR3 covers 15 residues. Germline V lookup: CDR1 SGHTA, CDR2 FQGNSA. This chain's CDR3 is CASSLGLGSGYGYTF. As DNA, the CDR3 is TGTGCCAGCAGCTTAGGGCTCGGATCGGGCTATGGCTACACCTTC.

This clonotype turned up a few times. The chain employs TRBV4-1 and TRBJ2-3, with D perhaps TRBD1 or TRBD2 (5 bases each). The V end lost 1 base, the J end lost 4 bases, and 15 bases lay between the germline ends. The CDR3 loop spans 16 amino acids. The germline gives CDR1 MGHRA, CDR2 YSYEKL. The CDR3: CASSQGPGPIADTQYF. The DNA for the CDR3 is TGCGCCAGCAGCCAAGGTCCGGGACCCATTGCAGATACGCAGTATTTT.

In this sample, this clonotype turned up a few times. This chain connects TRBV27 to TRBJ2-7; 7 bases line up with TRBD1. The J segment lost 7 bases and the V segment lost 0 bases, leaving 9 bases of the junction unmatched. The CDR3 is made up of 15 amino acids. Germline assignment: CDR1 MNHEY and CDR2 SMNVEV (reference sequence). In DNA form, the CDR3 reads TGTGCCAGCAGTTTATCGGCAACAGGGGTGGGAGAGCAGTACTTC. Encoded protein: CASSLSATGVGEQYF.

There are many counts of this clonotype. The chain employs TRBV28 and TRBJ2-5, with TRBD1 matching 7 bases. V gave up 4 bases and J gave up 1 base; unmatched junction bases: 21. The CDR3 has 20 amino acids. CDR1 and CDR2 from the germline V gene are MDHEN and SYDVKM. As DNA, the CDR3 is TGTGCCAGCAGTTCCTCAATTACAGGGGCCGCACCCTATTTCCAAGAGACCCAGTACTTC. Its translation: CASSSSITGAAPYFQETQYF. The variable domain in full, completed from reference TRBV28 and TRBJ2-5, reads DVKVTQSSRYLVKRTGEKVFLECVQDMDHENMFWYRQDPGLGLRLIYFSYDVKMKEKGDIPEGYSVSREKKERFSLILESASTNQTSMYLCASSSSITGAAPYFQETQYFGPGTRLLVL.

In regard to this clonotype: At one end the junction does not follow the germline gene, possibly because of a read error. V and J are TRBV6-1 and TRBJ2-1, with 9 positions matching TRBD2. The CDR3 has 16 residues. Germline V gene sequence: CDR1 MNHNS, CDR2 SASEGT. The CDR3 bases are TGTGCCAGCAATGAAGGATGGGAACTAGCGGGCAATGAGCAGTTCTTC. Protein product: CASNEGWELAGNEQFF.

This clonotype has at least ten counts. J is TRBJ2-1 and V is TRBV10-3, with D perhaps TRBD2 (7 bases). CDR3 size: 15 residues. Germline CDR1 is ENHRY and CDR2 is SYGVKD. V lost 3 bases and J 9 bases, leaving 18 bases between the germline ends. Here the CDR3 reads CAISDRAGAEGEQFF. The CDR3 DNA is TGTGCCATCAGTGACCGGGCGGGGGCTGAGGGTGAGCAGTTCTTC.